Listed here is a single T cell receptor (beta chain). This record comes from a study of blood T cell repertoires in COVID-19. On the study more broadly: Symptom resolution, clearance, or two negative PCRs marked donors in Cohort 3 as recovered.

The table came from immunoSEQ multiplex PCR; TCRdb's copy has only in-frame clones and leaves some out. The sample consists of more than 300,000 clones, 70% to 90% of them appearing once. Germline CDR1 SQVTM, CDR2 ANQGSEA. V was clipped by 0 bases and J by 7 bases, with 15 bases between them. The CDR3 loop spans 15 amino acids. Everyone who took part was 18 to 89 years old, and they came from about two dozen US areas. Self-reported history from a screening survey and questionnaire set each donor's cohort. This TCR derives from a man in his forties or fifties in a cohort exposed to, infected with or recovered from COVID-19 (not recorded which). The chain joins TRBV29-1 to TRBJ1-4, with a tentative D call TRBD1 (5 bases). Sequencing was done on a sample of PBMCs or T cells enriched from blood (not recorded which). The CDR3 region has the DNA TGCAGCGTTGAAGACCTAGAAGGGGCGCGTGAAAAACTGTTTTTT. Translating gives CSVEDLEGAREKLFF.